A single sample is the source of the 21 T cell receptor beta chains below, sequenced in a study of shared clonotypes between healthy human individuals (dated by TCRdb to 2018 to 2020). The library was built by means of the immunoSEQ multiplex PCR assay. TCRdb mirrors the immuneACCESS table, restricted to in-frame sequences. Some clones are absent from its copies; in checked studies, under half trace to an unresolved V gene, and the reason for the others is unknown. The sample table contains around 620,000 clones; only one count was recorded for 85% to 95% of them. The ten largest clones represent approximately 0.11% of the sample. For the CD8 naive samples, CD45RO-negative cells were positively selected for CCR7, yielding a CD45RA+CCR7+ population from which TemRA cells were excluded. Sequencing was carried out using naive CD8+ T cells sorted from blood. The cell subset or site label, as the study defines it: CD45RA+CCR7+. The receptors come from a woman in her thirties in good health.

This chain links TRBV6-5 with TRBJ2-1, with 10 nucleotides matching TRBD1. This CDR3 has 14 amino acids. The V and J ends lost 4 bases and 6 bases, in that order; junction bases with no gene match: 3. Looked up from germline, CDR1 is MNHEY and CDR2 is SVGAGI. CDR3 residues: CASSFRDRGNEQFF. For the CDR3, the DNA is TGTGCCAGCAGTTTCCGGGACAGGGGCAATGAGCAGTTCTTC.

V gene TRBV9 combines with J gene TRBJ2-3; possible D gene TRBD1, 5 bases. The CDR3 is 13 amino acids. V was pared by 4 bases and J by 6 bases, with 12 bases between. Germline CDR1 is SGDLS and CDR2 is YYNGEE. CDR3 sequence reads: CASSPGHPDTQYF. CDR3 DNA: TGTGCCAGCAGCCCCGGACACCCCGATACGCAGTATTTT.

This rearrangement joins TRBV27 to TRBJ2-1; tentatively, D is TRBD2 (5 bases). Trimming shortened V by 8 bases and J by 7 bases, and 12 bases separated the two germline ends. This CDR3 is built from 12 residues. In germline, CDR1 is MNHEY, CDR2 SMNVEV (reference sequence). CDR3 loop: CASRRWRNEQFF. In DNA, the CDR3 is TGTGCCAGCCGAAGATGGAGGAATGAGCAGTTCTTC.

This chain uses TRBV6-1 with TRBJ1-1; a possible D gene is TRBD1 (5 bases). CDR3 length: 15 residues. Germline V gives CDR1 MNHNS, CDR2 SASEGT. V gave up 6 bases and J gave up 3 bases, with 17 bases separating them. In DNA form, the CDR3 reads TGTGCCAGCAGAGACTTTGGGACGGGGGACACTGAAGCTTTCTTT. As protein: CASRDFGTGDTEAFF.

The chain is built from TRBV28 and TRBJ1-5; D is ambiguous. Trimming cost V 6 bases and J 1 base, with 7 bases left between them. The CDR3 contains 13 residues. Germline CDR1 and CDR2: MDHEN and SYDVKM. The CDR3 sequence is CASSTISNQPQHF. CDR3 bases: TGTGCCAGCAGCACTATAAGCAATCAGCCCCAGCATTTT.

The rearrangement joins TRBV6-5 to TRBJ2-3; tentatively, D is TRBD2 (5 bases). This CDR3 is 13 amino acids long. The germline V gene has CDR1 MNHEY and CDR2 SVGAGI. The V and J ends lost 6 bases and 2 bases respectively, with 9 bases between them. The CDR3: CASRDLVTDTQYF. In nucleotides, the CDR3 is TGTGCCAGCAGGGACTTAGTCACAGATACGCAGTATTTT.

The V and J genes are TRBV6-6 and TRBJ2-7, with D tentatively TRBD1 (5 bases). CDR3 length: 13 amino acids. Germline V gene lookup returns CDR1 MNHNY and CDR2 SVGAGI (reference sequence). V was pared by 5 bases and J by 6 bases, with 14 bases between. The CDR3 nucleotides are TGTGCCAGCAGTCAAACCCAGGGATCCGAGCAGTACTTC. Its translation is CASSQTQGSEQYF.

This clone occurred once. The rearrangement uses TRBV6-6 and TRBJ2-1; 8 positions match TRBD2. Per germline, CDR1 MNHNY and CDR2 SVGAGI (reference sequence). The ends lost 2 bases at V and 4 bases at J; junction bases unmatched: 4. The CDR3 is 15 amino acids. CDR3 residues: CASSYGLAGYNEQFF. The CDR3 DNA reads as TGTGCCAGCAGTTACGGGCTAGCGGGTTACAATGAGCAGTTCTTC.

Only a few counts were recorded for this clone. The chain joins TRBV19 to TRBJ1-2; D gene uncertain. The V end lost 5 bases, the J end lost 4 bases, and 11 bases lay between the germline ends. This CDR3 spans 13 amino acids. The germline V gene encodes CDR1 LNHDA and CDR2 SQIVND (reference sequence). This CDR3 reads CASSVRAPYGYTF. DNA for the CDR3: TGTGCCAGTAGTGTTAGAGCTCCCTATGGCTACACCTTC. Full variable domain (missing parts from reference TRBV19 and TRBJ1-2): DGGITQSPKYLFRKEGQNVTLSCEQNLNHDAMYWYRQDPGQGLRLIYYSQIVNDFQKGDIAEGYSVSREKKESFPLTVTSAQKNPTAFYLCASSVRAPYGYTFGSGTRLTVV.

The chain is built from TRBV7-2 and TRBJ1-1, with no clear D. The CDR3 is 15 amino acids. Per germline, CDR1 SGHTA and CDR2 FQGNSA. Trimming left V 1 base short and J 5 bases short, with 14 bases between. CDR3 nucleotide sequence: TGTGCCAGCAGCTTAGAAGGAGGGTGGCGGACTGAAGCTTTCTTT. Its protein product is CASSLEGGWRTEAFF.

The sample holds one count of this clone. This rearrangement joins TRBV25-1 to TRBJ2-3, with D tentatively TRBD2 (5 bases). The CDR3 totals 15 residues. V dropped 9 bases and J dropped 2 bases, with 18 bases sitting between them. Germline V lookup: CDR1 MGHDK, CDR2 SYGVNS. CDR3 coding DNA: TGTGCCAGTGCACCCAGACGGGGTTTCACAGATACGCAGTATTTT. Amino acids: CASAPRRGFTDTQYF.

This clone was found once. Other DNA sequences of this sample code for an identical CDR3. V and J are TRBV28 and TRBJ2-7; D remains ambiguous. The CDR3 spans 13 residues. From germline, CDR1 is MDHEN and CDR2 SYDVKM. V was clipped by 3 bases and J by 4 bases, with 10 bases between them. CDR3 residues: CASSLTGTYEQYF. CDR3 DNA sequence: TGTGCCAGCAGTTTGACGGGTACGTACGAGCAGTACTTC. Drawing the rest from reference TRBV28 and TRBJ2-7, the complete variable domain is DVKVTQSSRYLVKRTGEKVFLECVQDMDHENMFWYRQDPGLGLRLIYFSYDVKMKEKGDIPEGYSVSREKKERFSLILESASTNQTSMYLCASSLTGTYEQYFGPGTRLTVT.

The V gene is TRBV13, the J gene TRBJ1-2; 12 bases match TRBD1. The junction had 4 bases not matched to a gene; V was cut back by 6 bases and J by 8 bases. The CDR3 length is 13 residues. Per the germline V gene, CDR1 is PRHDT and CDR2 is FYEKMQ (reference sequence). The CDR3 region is CASRAGTGGGYTF. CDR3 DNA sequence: TGTGCCAGCAGGGCCGGGACAGGGGGCGGCTACACCTTC.

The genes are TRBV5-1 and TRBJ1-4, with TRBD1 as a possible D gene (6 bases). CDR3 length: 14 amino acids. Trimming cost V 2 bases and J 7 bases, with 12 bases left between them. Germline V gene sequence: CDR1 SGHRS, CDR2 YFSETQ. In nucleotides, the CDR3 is TGCGCCAGCAGCTTCACAGGGTTGGTTGAAAAACTGTTTTTT. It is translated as CASSFTGLVEKLFF.

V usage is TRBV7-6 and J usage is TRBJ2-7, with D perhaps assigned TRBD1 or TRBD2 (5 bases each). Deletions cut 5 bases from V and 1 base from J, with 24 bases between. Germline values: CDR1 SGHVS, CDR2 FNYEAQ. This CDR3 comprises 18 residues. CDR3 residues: CASSQGPVGLSKSYEQYF. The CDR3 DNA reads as TGTGCCAGCAGCCAGGGTCCTGTAGGACTTTCCAAATCCTACGAGCAGTACTTC.

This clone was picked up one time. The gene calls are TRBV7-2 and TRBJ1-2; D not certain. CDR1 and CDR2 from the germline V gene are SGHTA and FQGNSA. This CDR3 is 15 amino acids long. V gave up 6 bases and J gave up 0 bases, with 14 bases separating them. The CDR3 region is CASRAAVKANYGYTF. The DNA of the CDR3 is TGTGCCAGCAGAGCCGCCGTTAAAGCTAACTATGGCTACACCTTC.

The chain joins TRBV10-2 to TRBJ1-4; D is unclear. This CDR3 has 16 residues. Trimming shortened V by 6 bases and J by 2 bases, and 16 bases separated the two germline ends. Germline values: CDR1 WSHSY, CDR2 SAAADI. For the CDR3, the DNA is TGCGCCAGCAGCAAAACCCCATCGATGACTAATGAAAAACTGTTTTTT. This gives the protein CASSKTPSMTNEKLFF.

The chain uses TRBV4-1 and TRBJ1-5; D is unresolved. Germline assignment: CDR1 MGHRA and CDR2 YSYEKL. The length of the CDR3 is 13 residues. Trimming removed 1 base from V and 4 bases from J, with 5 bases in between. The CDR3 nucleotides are TGCGCCAGCAGCCAAGTCGAAAATCAGCCCCAGCATTTT. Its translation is CASSQVENQPQHF.

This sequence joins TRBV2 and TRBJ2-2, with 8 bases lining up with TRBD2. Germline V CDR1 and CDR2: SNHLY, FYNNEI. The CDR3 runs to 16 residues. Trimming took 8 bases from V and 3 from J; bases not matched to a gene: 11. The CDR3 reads CASSGRGAPDTGELFF. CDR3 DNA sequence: TGTGCCAGCTCCGGGAGGGGGGCCCCGGACACCGGGGAGCTGTTTTTT.

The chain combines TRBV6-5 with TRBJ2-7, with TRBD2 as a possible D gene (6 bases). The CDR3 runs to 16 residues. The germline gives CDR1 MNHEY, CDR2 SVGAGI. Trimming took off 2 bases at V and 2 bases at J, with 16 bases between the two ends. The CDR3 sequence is CASSYPAQGGTYEQYF. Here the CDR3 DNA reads TGTGCCAGCAGTTACCCCGCGCAGGGCGGGACCTACGAGCAGTACTTC.

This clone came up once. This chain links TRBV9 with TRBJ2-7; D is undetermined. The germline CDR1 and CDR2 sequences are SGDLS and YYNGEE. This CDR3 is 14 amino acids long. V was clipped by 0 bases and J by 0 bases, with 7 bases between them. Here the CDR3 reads CASSVAGASYEQYF. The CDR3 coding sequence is TGTGCCAGCAGCGTAGCGGGCGCCTCCTACGAGCAGTACTTC.